This T cell receptor beta chain was recorded in a study of T cell responses to AZD1222 COVID-19 vaccine. Sequencing was performed with immunoSEQ multiplex PCR; in TCRdb, only in-frame clones are kept and a portion is missing. The profile shows fewer than 180,000 clones, roughly 92% of them singletons. The CDR3 sequence is 16 residues long. Trimming removed 0 bases at V and 2 bases at J, with 11 bases between. Germline V CDR1 and CDR2: SGHKS, YYEKEE (reference sequence). The V gene is TRBV5-5, the J gene TRBJ1-4; D call uncertain. Source: peripheral blood, taken on day 0 of AZD1222 vaccination. The TCR sequence derives from an adult in good health. The CDR3 loop is CASSLVPRQTNEKLFF. For the CDR3, the DNA is TGTGCCAGCAGCTTGGTCCCGCGTCAGACTAATGAAAAACTGTTTTTT. Full variable domain (outside the CDR3, taken from reference TRBV5-5 and TRBJ1-4): DAGVTQSPTHLIKTRGQQVTLRCSPISGHKSVSWYQQVLGQGPQFIFQYYEKEERGRGNFPDRFSARQFPNYSSELNVNALLLGDSALYLCASSLVPRQTNEKLFFGSGTQLSVL.